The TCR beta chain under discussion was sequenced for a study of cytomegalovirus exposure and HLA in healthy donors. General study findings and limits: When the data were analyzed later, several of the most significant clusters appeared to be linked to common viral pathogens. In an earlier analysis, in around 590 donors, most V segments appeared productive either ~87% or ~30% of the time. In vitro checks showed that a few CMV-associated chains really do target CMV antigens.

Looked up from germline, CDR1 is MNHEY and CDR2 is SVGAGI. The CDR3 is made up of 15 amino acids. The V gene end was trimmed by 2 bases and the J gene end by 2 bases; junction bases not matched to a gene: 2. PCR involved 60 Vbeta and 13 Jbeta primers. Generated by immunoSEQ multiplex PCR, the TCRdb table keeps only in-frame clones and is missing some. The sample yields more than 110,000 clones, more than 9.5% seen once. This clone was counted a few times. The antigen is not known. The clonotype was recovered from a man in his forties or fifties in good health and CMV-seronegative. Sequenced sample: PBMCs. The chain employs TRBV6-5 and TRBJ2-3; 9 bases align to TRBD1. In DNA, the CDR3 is TGTGCCAGCAGTTACCGACAGGGGGTCACAGATACGCAGTATTTT. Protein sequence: CASSYRQGVTDTQYF.